Detailed here is one T cell receptor beta chain. This entry comes from a study of blood T cells in healthy people across ages. From germline, CDR1 is MNHEY and CDR2 SVGEGT. Deletions cut 5 bases from V and 2 bases from J, with 14 bases between. The CDR3 has 15 residues. Through a sample-barcoded 5' primer and a J-beta primer mix, a second PCR was run for about 6 to 11 cycles. Every cDNA molecule carried a tag from a template-switch adaptor bearing 12 random nucleotides. Every sample gave at least 3 million paired-end reads containing CDR3. TCRdb passed the 5' RACE reads through MiXCR, listing each CDR3 protein once. Of about 800,000 distinct CDR3 sequences in the sample, roughly 64% were seen once. Each donor was a healthy Caucasian individual from Russia, aged roughly 6 to 90. The sample, about 10 milliliters of peripheral blood, was drawn from each donor.

This rearrangement joins TRBV6-2 or TRBV6-3 to TRBJ2-3; TRBD1 might be the D (6 bases). Specimen: blood. This sequence was found in a man aged 30 to 39 in good health. The CDR3 is CASSTTDRFTDTQYF. CDR3 coding DNA: TGTGCCAGCAGTACGACCGACAGGTTCACAGATACGCAGTATTTT.